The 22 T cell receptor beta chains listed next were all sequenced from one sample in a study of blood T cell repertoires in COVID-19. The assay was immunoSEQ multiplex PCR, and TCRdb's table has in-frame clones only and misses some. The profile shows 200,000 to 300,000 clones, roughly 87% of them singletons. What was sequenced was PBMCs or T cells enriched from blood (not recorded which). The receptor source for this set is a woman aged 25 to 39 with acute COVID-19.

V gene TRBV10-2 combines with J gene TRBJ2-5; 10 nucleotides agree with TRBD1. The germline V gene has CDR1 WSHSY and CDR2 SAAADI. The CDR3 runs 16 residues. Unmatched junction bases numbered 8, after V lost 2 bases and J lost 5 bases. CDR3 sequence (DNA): TGCGCCAGCAGTGAGGGCGGGACAGGGGTCGGGGAGACCCAGTACTTC. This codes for CASSEGGTGVGETQYF.

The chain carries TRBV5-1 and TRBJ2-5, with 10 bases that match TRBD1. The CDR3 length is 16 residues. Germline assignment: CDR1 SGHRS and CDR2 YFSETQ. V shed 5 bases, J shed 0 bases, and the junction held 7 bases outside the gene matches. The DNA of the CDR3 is TGCGCCAGCAGTACCCCGGGACAGGGGTACCAAGAGACCCAGTACTTC. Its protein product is CASSTPGQGYQETQYF.

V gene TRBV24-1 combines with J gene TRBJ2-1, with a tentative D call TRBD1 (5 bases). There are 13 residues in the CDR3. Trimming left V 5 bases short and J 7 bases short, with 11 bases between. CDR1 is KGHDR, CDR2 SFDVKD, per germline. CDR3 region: CATSVGAGNEQFF. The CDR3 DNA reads TGTGCCACCAGTGTAGGGGCTGGGAATGAGCAGTTCTTC.

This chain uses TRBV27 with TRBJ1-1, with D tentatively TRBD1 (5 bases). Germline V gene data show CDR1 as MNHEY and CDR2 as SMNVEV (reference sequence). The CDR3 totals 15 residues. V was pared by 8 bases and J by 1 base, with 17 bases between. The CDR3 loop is CASLAGIGQNTEAFF. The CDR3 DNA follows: TGTGCCAGCCTGGCGGGAATCGGACAGAACACTGAAGCTTTCTTT.

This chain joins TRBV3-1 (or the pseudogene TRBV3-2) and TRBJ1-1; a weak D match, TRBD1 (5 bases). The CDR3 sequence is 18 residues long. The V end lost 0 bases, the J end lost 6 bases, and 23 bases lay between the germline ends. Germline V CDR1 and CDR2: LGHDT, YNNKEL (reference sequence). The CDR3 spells CASSQDPIREGLWAEAFF. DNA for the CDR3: TGTGCCAGCAGCCAAGATCCTATCAGGGAGGGACTCTGGGCTGAAGCTTTCTTT.

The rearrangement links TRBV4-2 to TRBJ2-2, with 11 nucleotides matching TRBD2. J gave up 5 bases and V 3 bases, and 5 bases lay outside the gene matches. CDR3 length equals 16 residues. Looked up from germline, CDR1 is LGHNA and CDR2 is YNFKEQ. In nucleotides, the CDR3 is TGTGCCAGCAGCCATCCCCTAGCGGGGGGAACCGGGGAGCTGTTTTTT. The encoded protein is CASSHPLAGGTGELFF.

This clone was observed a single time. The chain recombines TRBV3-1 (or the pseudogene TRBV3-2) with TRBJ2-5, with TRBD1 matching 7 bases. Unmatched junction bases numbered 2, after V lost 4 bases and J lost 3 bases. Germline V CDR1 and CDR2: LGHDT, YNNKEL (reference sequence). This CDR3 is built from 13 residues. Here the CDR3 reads CASSPDREETQYF. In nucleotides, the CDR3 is TGTGCCAGCAGCCCCGACAGGGAAGAGACCCAGTACTTC.

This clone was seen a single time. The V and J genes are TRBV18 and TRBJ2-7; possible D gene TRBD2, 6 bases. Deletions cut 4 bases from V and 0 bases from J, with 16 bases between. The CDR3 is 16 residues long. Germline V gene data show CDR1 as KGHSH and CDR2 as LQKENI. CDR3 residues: CASSQTPGDSSYEQYF. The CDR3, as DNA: TGTGCCAGCTCACAGACCCCCGGGGACTCCTCCTACGAGCAGTACTTC.

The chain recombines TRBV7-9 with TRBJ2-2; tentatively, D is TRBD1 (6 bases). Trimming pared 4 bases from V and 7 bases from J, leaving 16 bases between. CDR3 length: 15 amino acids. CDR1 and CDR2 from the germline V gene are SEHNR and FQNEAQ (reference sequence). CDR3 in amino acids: CASSWAFRGIGELFF. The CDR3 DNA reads TGTGCCAGCAGCTGGGCCTTCAGGGGAATCGGGGAGCTGTTTTTT. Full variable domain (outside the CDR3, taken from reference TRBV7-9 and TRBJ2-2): DTGVSQNPRHKITKRGQNVTFRCDPISEHNRLYWYRQTLGQGPEFLTYFQNEAQLEKSRLLSDRFSAERPKGSFSTLEIQRTEQGDSAMYLCASSWAFRGIGELFFGEGSRLTVL.

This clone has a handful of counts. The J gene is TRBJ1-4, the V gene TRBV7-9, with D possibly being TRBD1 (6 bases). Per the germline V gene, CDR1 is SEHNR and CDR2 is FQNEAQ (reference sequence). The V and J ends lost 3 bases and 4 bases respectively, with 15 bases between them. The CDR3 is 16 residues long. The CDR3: CASSLTLDSYNEKLFF. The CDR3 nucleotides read TGTGCCAGCAGCTTGACCCTGGACAGTTATAATGAAAAACTGTTTTTT.

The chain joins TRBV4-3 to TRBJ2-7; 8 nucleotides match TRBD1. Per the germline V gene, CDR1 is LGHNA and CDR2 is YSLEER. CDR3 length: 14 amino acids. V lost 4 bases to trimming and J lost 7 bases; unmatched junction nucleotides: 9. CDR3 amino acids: CASSPGTGVLEQYF. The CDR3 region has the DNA TGCGCCAGCAGCCCAGGGACAGGAGTATTGGAGCAGTACTTC.

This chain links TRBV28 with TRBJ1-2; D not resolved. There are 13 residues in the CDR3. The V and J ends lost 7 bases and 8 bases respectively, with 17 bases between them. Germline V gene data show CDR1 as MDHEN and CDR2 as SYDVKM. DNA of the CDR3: TGTGCCAGCACCCCAGAGGGAGCTGGGGGCTACACCTTC. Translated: CASTPEGAGGYTF.

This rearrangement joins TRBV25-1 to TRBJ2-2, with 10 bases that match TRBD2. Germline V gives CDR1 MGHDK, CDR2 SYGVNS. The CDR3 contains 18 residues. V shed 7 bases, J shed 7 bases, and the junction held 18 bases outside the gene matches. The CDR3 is CASTPLAGSGVDGGELFF. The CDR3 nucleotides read TGTGCCAGCACGCCACTAGCGGGGTCTGGGGTGGATGGCGGGGAGCTGTTTTTT.

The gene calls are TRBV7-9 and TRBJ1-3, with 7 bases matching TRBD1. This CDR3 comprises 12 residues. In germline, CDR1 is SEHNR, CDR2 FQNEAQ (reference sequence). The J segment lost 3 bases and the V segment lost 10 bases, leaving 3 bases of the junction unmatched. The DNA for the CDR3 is TGTGCCACACAGGGGAATGGAAACACCATATATTTT. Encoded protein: CATQGNGNTIYF.

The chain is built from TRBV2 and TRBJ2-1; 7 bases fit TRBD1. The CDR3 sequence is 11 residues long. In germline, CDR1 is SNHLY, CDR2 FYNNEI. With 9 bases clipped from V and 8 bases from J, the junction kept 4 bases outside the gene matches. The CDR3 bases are TGTGCCAGAAGGGGGCAATATGAGCAGTTCTTC. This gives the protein CARRGQYEQFF.

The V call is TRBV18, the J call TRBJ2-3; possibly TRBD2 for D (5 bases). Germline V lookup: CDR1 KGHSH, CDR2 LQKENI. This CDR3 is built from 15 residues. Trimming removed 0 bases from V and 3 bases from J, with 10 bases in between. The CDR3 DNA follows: TGTGCCAGCTCACCACCGCGGGCAGAAACAGATACGCAGTATTTT. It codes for CASSPPRAETDTQYF.

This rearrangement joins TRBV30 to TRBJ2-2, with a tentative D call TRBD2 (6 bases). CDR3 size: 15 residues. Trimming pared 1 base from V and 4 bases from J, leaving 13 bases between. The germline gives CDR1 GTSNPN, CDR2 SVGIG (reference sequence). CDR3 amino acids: CAWSDLGGSTGELFF. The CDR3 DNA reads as TGTGCCTGGAGTGATTTGGGGGGAAGCACCGGGGAGCTGTTTTTT.

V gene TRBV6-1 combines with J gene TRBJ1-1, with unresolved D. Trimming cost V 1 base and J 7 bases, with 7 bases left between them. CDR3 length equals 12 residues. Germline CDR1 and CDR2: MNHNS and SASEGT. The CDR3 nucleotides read TGTGCCAGCAGTGAAGGCGAGGGTGAAGCTTTCTTT. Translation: CASSEGEGEAFF.

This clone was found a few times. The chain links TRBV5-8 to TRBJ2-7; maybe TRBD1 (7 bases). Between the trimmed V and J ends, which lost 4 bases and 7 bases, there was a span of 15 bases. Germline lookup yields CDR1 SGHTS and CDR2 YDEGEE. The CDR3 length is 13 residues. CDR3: CASSPGAGGEQYF. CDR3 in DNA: TGTGCCAGCAGCCCGGGGGCAGGGGGAGAGCAGTACTTC. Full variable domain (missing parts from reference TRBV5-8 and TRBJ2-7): EAGVTQSPTHLIKTRGQQATLRCSPISGHTSVYWYQQALGLGLQFLLWYDEGEERNRGNFPPRFSGRQFPNYSSELNVNALELEDSALYLCASSPGAGGEQYFGPGTRLTVT.

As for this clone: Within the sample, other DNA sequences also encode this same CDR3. The CDR3 DNA sequence: TGTGCCAGCAGCCCAACAGGGTCTGGAAACACCATATATTTT. Amino acid sequence: CASSPTGSGNTIYF. J is TRBJ1-3 and V is TRBV7-2, with D maybe TRBD1 (6 bases). Trimming removed 5 bases from V and 1 base from J, with 9 bases in between. Germline assignment: CDR1 SGHTA and CDR2 FQGNSA. The CDR3 sequence is 14 residues long.

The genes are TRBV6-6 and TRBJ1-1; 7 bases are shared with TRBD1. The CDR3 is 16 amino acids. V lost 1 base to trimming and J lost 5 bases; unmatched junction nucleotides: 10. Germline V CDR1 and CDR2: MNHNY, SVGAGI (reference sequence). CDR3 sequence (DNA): TGTGCCAGCAGTTACTGGATATCAGGGGGGCATACTGAAGCTTTCTTT. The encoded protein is CASSYWISGGHTEAFF.

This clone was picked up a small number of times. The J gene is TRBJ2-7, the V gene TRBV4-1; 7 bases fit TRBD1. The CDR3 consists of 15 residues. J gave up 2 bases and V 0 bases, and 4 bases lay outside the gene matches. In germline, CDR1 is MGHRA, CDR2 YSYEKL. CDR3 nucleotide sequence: TGCGCCAGCAGCCAAGATTTGGGACAGCCCTACGAGCAGTACTTC. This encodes CASSQDLGQPYEQYF.